This is a list of T cell receptor beta chains from one sample in a study of CXCR3-negative and CXCR3-positive naive CD8 T cells. TCRdb reanalyzed the 5' RACE reads and collapses them to one entry per CDR3 protein, without DNA. The sample data list 120,000 to 150,000 distinct CDR3 sequences. Sequencing was carried out using naive CXCR3+ CD8+ T cells from blood. The receptors were gathered from a human donor in good health. Some clones in this sample may be carry-over from other donors' samples. The CDR3 runs from the conserved cysteine through the conserved F or W.

TRBV29-1	TRBJ2-1	CSVEDQLVGEQFF
TRBV7-6	TRBJ2-5	CASSLVLGVETQYF
TRBV7-3	TRBJ2-1	CASSFRSSGSLVGNEQFF
TRBV20-1	TRBJ2-5	CSALSGGQETQYF
TRBV12-3/TRBV12-4	TRBJ1-2	CASSLWRHGYTF
TRBV6-5	TRBJ1-1	CASSYGAGFEAFF
TRBV29-1	TRBJ1-2	CSVEEGANYGYTF
TRBV27	TRBJ1-4	CASSPGNDEKLFF
TRBV27	TRBJ2-7	CASSFDVAYEQYF
TRBV7-6	TRBJ1-5	CASSLGDQPQHF
TRBV6-6	TRBJ2-5	CASSWVQETQYF
TRBV13	TRBJ2-5	CASSLGSIETQYF
TRBV20-1	TRBJ1-2	CSARDLGTELGYTF
TRBV28	TRBJ1-6	CASSSLGYSPLHF
TRBV9	TRBJ2-5	CASSVVGNSQETQYF
TRBV7-9	TRBJ1-5	CASSVTDNQPQHF
TRBV11-3	TRBJ1-3	CASSHTGYGNTIYF
TRBV9	TRBJ2-7	CASSASSGVSYEQYF
TRBV29-1	TRBJ1-2	CSVEDATSGLDGYTF
TRBV4-1	TRBJ2-7	CASSRATWSDEQYF
TRBV15	TRBJ2-7	CATSREGRPSSYEQYF